Listed below are T cell receptor beta chains from one sample, sequenced in a study of early stage breast cancer tumors. The repertoire was sequenced with immunoSEQ multiplex PCR; TCRdb's copy has only in-frame clones and lacks some. The sample includes fewer than 50,000 clones, about two thirds of them seen just once. The source material was blood. The receptors shown here come from a person aged 45 to 60 with breast cancer. Each CDR3 is given with its conserved first and last residue. D genes are given only for firm matches. A row's size may be missing; if present it is once, few, many or a size class.

TRBD2,few,TRBV9,TRBJ2-3,CASSSREGAADTQYF,TGTGCCAGCAGCTCCCGGGAGGGAGCGGCAGATACGCAGTATTTT
.,.,TRBV2,TRBJ2-1,CASSEDSYNEQFF,TGTGCCAGCAGTGAGGACAGCTACAATGAGCAGTTCTTC
.,few,TRBV21-1,TRBJ1-5,CAIIPRTSNQPQHF,TGTGCCATAATCCCCAGGACTTCAAATCAGCCCCAGCATTTT
.,.,TRBV7-9,TRBJ2-6,CASSSRVTRSSGANVLTF,TGTGCCAGCAGCAGTCGGGTTACACGGAGCTCTGGGGCCAACGTCCTGACTTTC
.,few,TRBV23-1,TRBJ1-1,CASSPPEGRPLLNTEAFF,TGCGCCAGCAGTCCTCCTGAGGGGAGGCCCCTCTTGAACACTGAAGCTTTCTTT
.,.,TRBV2,TRBJ2-3,CASRLVTDTQYF,TGTGCCAGCAGACTAGTTACAGATACGCAGTATTTT
.,.,TRBV12-5,TRBJ1-1,CASGLVLGFNTGVQTMNTEAFF,TGTGCTAGTGGTTTGGTACTCGGGTTCAATACAGGCGTACAAACCATGAACACTGAAGCTTTCTTT
TRBD1,.,TRBV10-3,TRBJ2-5,CAIRRQGEERETQYF,TGTGCCATCAGACGACAGGGGGAAGAGCGTGAGACCCAGTACTTC
.,.,TRBV7-2,TRBJ2-5,CASSFATRETQYF,TGTGCCAGCAGCTTCGCTACCCGGGAGACCCAGTACTTC
.,few,TRBV2,TRBJ1-4,CASSEALAGHLNEKLFF,TGTGCCAGCAGTGAAGCGCTTGCTGGACACCTTAATGAAAAACTGTTTTTT
TRBD2,.,TRBV7-2,TRBJ2-3,CASSPGLAGGGTDTQYF,TGTGCCAGCAGTCCGGGACTAGCGGGGGGTGGCACAGATACGCAGTATTTT
.,.,TRBV19,TRBJ2-3,CASSIEGRRRSDTQYF,TGTGCCAGTAGTATAGAGGGTCGTAGGAGGTCAGATACGCAGTATTTT